This T cell receptor (beta chain) was captured in a study of glioma-infiltrating T cells. Study-wide results and caveats: Very few CDR3 sequences were shared between tissue and blood. Non-neoplastic patients had below-expected tissue-blood divergence, while all gliomas exceeded expectation.

TCR alpha and beta CDR3 regions were amplified from RNA using iRepertoire nested multiplex PCR. Input was about 85-400 ng of tissue mRNA or PBMC total RNA. TCRdb ran MiXCR on the multiplex PCR reads and lists one entry per CDR3 protein. The table shows some 100,000 distinct CDR3 sequences, with 25% to 30% occurring only once. This clonotype was found many times. Its target is unknown. The sequencing input was glioma tissue, nonneoplastic brain tissue, or PBMCs (not recorded which). The clonotype was recovered from a human donor with low-grade glioma or glioblastoma, undergoing nonglioma brain surgery, or in good health (not recorded which).

This chain's CDR3 is CASSEDGSYNEQFF. The CDR3 region has the DNA TGCGCCAGCAGCGAGGACGGTTCCTACAATGAGCAGTTCTTC. This chain joins TRBV5-1 and TRBJ2-1; D is undetermined. The CDR3 runs to 14 residues. From germline, CDR1 is SGHRS and CDR2 YFSETQ. V was clipped by 4 bases and J by 1 base, with 9 bases between them.